A selection of T cell receptor beta chains follows, all from one sample in a study of HIV-infected patients and healthy controls. From the 5' RACE reads, TCRdb called clonotypes with MiXCR, one entry per CDR3 protein. The sample includes about 70,000 distinct CDR3 sequences, approximately 16% seen only once; the top ten take 5.5% to 6%. The material sequenced was CD4+ T cells from blood. These receptors were obtained from a human donor in good health. CDR3s include the opening cysteine and the closing phenylalanine or tryptophan. D genes are given only for firm matches. Size is omitted from some rows. Given values are once, few, many or a class for expanded clones.

D	V	size	J	DNA	CDR3
NA	TRBV29-1	few	TRBJ1-1	TGCAGCGTTGTTCATCAACGAGCTTTCTTT	CSVVHQRAFF
NA	TRBV7-2	NA	TRBJ1-1	TGTGCCAGCAGCTCTTCGGGGGGGATCACTGAAGCTTTCTTT	CASSSSGGITEAFF
TRBD2	TRBV4-1	NA	TRBJ2-2	TGCGCCAGCAGCCAACCGCTAGCGGCGGCCGGGGAGCTGTTTTTT	CASSQPLAAAGELFF
NA	TRBV12-3/TRBV12-4	many	TRBJ2-1	TGTGCCAGCAGGCGGGGAAACCAATACAATGAGCAGTTCTTC	CASRRGNQYNEQFF
TRBD1	TRBV4-2	few	TRBJ1-2	TGTGCCAGCAGCTGGCAGGGGGCTCAGAACTATGGCTACACCTTC	CASSWQGAQNYGYTF
NA	TRBV19	NA	TRBJ2-3	TGTGCCAGTAGTCGCGGCAGGAGCACAGATACGCAGTATTTT	CASSRGRSTDTQYF
TRBD2	TRBV7-2	NA	TRBJ2-1	TGTGCCAGCAGCTCTGGGGGAGTAGCGGGAGCTTACAATGAGCAGTTCTTC	CASSSGGVAGAYNEQFF
NA	TRBV11-2	few	TRBJ2-5	TGTGCCAGCAGCTTATCGCCAGTACAAGAGACCCAGTACTTC	CASSLSPVQETQYF
NA	TRBV9	many	TRBJ1-1	TGTGCCAGCAGCCTAACCTCGAACACTGAAGCTTTCTTT	CASSLTSNTEAFF
NA	TRBV19	few	TRBJ2-7	TGTGCCAGTAGTATGGACCCAAGGAGCTCCTACGAGCAGTACTTC	CASSMDPRSSYEQYF
NA	TRBV6-2/TRBV6-3	few	TRBJ2-1	TGTGCCAGCAGTTACTCTGCAGGGAGGAATGAGCAGTTCTTC	CASSYSAGRNEQFF
NA	TRBV20-1	NA	TRBJ2-3	TGCAGTGCTAGAGATACCGGGAGCTCAGATACGCAGTATTTT	CSARDTGSSDTQYF
NA	TRBV7-9	few	TRBJ2-3	TGTGCCAGCAGCTCACAAGTTACGCAGTATTTT	CASSSQVTQYF
TRBD1	TRBV7-8	many	TRBJ1-5	TGTGCCAGCAGCTCCCAGGGGGCTCTGAATCAGCCCCAGCATTTT	CASSSQGALNQPQHF
NA	TRBV2	NA	TRBJ2-1	TGTGCCAGCAGTAAACAACGCAATGAGCAGTTCTTC	CASSKQRNEQFF
NA	TRBV14	NA	TRBJ2-7	TGTGCCAGCAGCCAAGCGCCGTGGGTGGGGCCCTTAGGCTCCTACGAGCAGTACTTC	CASSQAPWVGPLGSYEQYF
NA	TRBV12-3/TRBV12-4	NA	TRBJ2-2	TGTGCCAGCAGGACAGTTCGGAACACCGGGGAGCTGTTTTTT	CASRTVRNTGELFF
NA	TRBV5-6	NA	TRBJ1-2	TGTGCCAGCAGCCCCGGACCCGGCCATAGCTACACCTTC	CASSPGPGHSYTF
TRBD1	TRBV28	NA	TRBJ1-5	TGTGCCAGCAGCCGACAGGGGAGCAATCAGCCCCAGCATTTT	CASSRQGSNQPQHF
NA	TRBV5-4	NA	TRBJ1-1	TGTGCCAGCAGCTTATTTTTAAGTGGGAGCGGGCGCACTGAAGCTTTCTTT	CASSLFLSGSGRTEAFF
NA	TRBV7-2	many	TRBJ2-3	TGTGCCAGCAGCTTTGATCCCCCAGATACGCAGTATTTT	CASSFDPPDTQYF
NA	TRBV7-6	few	TRBJ2-2	TGTGCCAGCAGCTCCTTGCTAATCGGCGGGGAGCTGTTTTTT	CASSSLLIGGELFF
NA	TRBV7-2	many	TRBJ2-4	TGTGCCAGCAGCTTAGCGTCTCCAAACCTAGCCAAAAACATTCAGTACTTC	CASSLASPNLAKNIQYF
NA	TRBV19	NA	TRBJ1-5	TGTGCCAGTAGTCGCGAAGTGGAGAAGCCCCAGCATTTT	CASSREVEKPQHF
NA	TRBV7-8	NA	TRBJ2-2	TGTGCCAGCAGCATTAGCGGAGCTGACACCGGGGAGCTGTTTTTT	CASSISGADTGELFF
NA	TRBV6-5	many	TRBJ1-1	TGTGCCAGCAGTTACTCGACAGGTGCGGCTGAAGCTTTCTTT	CASSYSTGAAEAFF
TRBD2	TRBV2	many	TRBJ2-3	TGTGCCAGCAGTGAACCAGCGGGGGCGAGCGGTTATTTT	CASSEPAGASGYF
TRBD1	TRBV27	NA	TRBJ2-7	TGTGCCAGCAGTCGGACAGGTGATACCTACGAGCAGTACTTC	CASSRTGDTYEQYF
NA	TRBV12-5	NA	TRBJ1-1	TGTGCTAGTGGTTTGGTCGGGGGCACTGAAGCTTTCTTT	CASGLVGGTEAFF
NA	TRBV14	NA	TRBJ2-1	TGTGCCAGCAGTCTACAAATGGGGTACAATGAGCAGTTCTTC	CASSLQMGYNEQFF
TRBD2	TRBV29-1	many	TRBJ2-3	TGCAGCGTTCCACCGTTAGCGGGAGCTACAGATACGCAGTATTTT	CSVPPLAGATDTQYF
TRBD2	TRBV29-1	many	TRBJ2-1	TGCAGCGTTCAGGGGACGGCAGCGGGAGCAGGTGAGCAGTTCTTC	CSVQGTAAGAGEQFF
TRBD1	TRBV5-6	many	TRBJ2-7	TGTGCCAGCAGCTACCGGGACAGGGATAGCGAGCAGTACTTC	CASSYRDRDSEQYF
TRBD2	TRBV28	many	TRBJ2-3	TGTGCCAGCAGTTCCGGTAGCGGGAGCGGCACAGATACGCAGTATTTT	CASSSGSGSGTDTQYF